The 20 T cell receptor beta chains given below trace back to one sample, sequenced in a study of blood T cell repertoires in COVID-19. TCRdb's table, derived via immunoSEQ multiplex PCR, lists solely in-frame clones and lacks some. Here the sample spans 250,000 to 350,000 clones, more than 65% being singletons. Sequencing was done on a sample of peripheral blood. The receptors derive from a person aged 65 to 85 with COVID-19, enrolled during active disease.

This sequence joins TRBV5-1 and TRBJ2-5; D may be TRBD1 (5 bases). V was clipped by 2 bases and J by 1 base, with 9 bases between them. Germline V gene sequence: CDR1 SGHRS, CDR2 YFSETQ. CDR3 length: 14 residues. The CDR3 nucleotides are TGCGCCAGCAGCTTTGGCAGGGTCCAAGAGACCCAGTACTTC. It is translated as CASSFGRVQETQYF.

This clone was counted once. The V gene is TRBV7-2, the J gene TRBJ2-5; D is uncertain. The CDR3 covers 13 residues. Trimming stripped 5 bases from V and 0 bases from J, with 7 bases between. In germline, CDR1 is SGHTA, CDR2 FQGNSA. In DNA, the CDR3 is TGTGCCAGCAGCCCCCGGTACCAAGAGACCCAGTACTTC. Translation: CASSPRYQETQYF. Full variable domain (outside the CDR3, taken from reference TRBV7-2 and TRBJ2-5): GAGVSQSPSNKVTEKGKDVELRCDPISGHTALYWYRQSLGQGLEFLIYFQGNSAPDKSGLPSDRFSAERTGGSVSTLTIQRTQQEDSAVYLCASSPRYQETQYFGPGTRLLVL.

V usage is TRBV19 and J usage is TRBJ2-1; 10 bases match TRBD2. Germline values: CDR1 LNHDA, CDR2 SQIVND (reference sequence). V was pared by 8 bases and J by 5 bases, with 6 bases of the junction left unmatched. The CDR3 consists of 14 residues. The CDR3 loop reads CASRGLAANNEQFF. The CDR3 DNA reads TGTGCCAGTCGAGGACTAGCGGCGAACAATGAGCAGTTCTTC.

This chain connects TRBV28 to TRBJ1-1; 8 nucleotides line up with TRBD1. V shed 5 bases and J 1 base; nucleotides not matched to a gene: 6. Germline CDR1 MDHEN, CDR2 SYDVKM. CDR3 length equals 15 residues. The DNA of the CDR3 is TGTGCCAGCAGTCCCGGGGACAGGACGAACACTGAAGCTTTCTTT. This encodes CASSPGDRTNTEAFF. Using reference TRBV28 and TRBJ1-1 for the parts outside the CDR3, the full variable domain is DVKVTQSSRYLVKRTGEKVFLECVQDMDHENMFWYRQDPGLGLRLIYFSYDVKMKEKGDIPEGYSVSREKKERFSLILESASTNQTSMYLCASSPGDRTNTEAFFGQGTRLTVV.

The V and J genes are TRBV21-1 and TRBJ1-3. TRBV21-1 counts as a pseudogene. This CDR3 comprises 15 residues. CDR3 DNA: TGTGCCAGCAGCAAAGTTCACTACTCTGGAAACACCATATATTTT. It translates to CASSKVHYSGNTIYF.

This clone was picked up many times. The chain carries TRBV24-1 and TRBJ2-1; 8 bases agree with TRBD1. The CDR3 runs to 16 residues. Germline trimming cut 3 bases from V and 7 bases from J; bases unmatched to any gene: 10. CDR1 and CDR2 (germline): KGHDR, SFDVKD. CDR3 sequence (DNA): TGTGCCACCAGTGATCCCCAGGGACAGGAACGAAATGAGCAGTTCTTC. Protein: CATSDPQGQERNEQFF.

The CDR3 reads CASSHPGQGTDTQYF. DNA for the CDR3: TGCGCCAGCAGCCACCCGGGACAGGGGACAGATACGCAGTATTTT. The V and J genes are TRBV5-1 and TRBJ2-3; 10 nucleotides match TRBD1. Germline V CDR1 and CDR2: SGHRS, YFSETQ. The CDR3 runs 15 residues. Trimming took 4 bases from V and 3 from J; bases not matched to a gene: 5.

The chain employs TRBV7-8 and TRBJ2-5, with a tentative D call TRBD2 (5 bases). The CDR3 spans 13 residues. Germline V gene lookup returns CDR1 SGHVS and CDR2 FQNEAQ. Between the trimmed V and J ends, which lost 5 bases and 5 bases, there was a span of 12 bases. The CDR3 reads CASSPGGGETQYF. In nucleotides, the CDR3 is TGTGCCAGCAGCCCCGGAGGCGGGGAGACCCAGTACTTC.

The chain recombines TRBV7-2 with TRBJ1-5, with 7 positions matching TRBD1. The V gene end was trimmed by 1 base and the J gene end by 6 bases; junction bases not matched to a gene: 6. CDR1 is SGHTA and CDR2 is FQGNSA in the germline V gene. The CDR3 runs 15 residues. The CDR3 DNA reads as TGTGCCAGCAGCTTAGGGACAGGCCGGAGTCAGCCCCAGCATTTT. It is translated as CASSLGTGRSQPQHF.

This clone was recorded once. V gene TRBV27 combines with J gene TRBJ2-5; 8 positions match TRBD2. The CDR3 loop spans 15 amino acids. Germline V gene sequence: CDR1 MNHEY, CDR2 SMNVEV (reference sequence). Losses at the gene ends were 11 bases for V and 1 base for J; bases not matched to a gene: 12. The CDR3 DNA sequence: TGTGCCGAGCGGGGGCTCTCCACCTTCCAAGAGACCCAGTACTTC. It specifies CAERGLSTFQETQYF.

This chain uses TRBV4-3 with TRBJ1-6, with D hard to call. CDR3 length equals 15 residues. Deletions cut 0 bases from V and 7 bases from J, with 10 bases between. Germline values: CDR1 LGHNA, CDR2 YSLEER. CDR3 amino acids: CASSQDPRGNSPLHF. The CDR3 bases are TGCGCCAGCAGCCAAGACCCCAGAGGCAATTCACCCCTCCACTTT.

The chain couples TRBV18 to TRBJ2-1; 13 bases agree with TRBD2. V lost 1 base to trimming and J lost 8 bases; unmatched junction nucleotides: 5. The CDR3 length is 16 residues. Germline lookup yields CDR1 KGHSH and CDR2 LQKENI. The CDR3 here is CASSPRGTSGVYEQFF. DNA of the CDR3: TGTGCCAGCTCACCACGTGGGACTAGCGGGGTGTATGAGCAGTTCTTC.

V and J are TRBV4-1 and TRBJ1-2; maybe TRBD1 (5 bases). The CDR3 loop spans 15 amino acids. CDR1 and CDR2 (germline): MGHRA, YSYEKL. Trimming pared 2 bases from V and 2 bases from J, leaving 12 bases between. The CDR3 is CASSQTQSGNYGYTF. In DNA form, the CDR3 reads TGCGCCAGCAGCCAAACTCAGTCAGGGAACTATGGCTACACCTTC.

The chain has TRBV6-6 and TRBJ1-4, with 7 nucleotides matching TRBD1. This CDR3 region has 14 residues. Losses at the gene ends were 2 bases for V and 8 bases for J; bases not matched to a gene: 5. Germline-derived CDR1 and CDR2 are MNHNY and SVGAGI (reference sequence). This chain's CDR3 is CASSYNRGGEKLFF. Written as DNA, the CDR3 is TGTGCCAGCAGTTACAACAGGGGTGGCGAAAAACTGTTTTTT.

This chain links TRBV9 with TRBJ2-3; 8 bases agree with TRBD1. J was trimmed by 0 bases and V by 4 bases; bases with no gene match: 7. Germline-derived CDR1 and CDR2 are SGDLS and YYNGEE. The CDR3 covers 16 residues. The CDR3 bases are TGTGCCAGCAGCCCCGCGGACAGGGTCAGCACAGATACGCAGTATTTT. As protein: CASSPADRVSTDTQYF.

This chain uses TRBV3-1 (or the pseudogene TRBV3-2) with TRBJ2-2; the match to TRBD1 covers 7 bases. Germline assignment: CDR1 LGHDT and CDR2 YNNKEL (reference sequence). V lost 5 bases and J lost 8; bases outside the gene matches: 11. This CDR3 contains 15 residues. CDR3: CASSTTADRAGELFF. The CDR3 bases are TGTGCCAGCAGCACGACCGCAGACAGGGCTGGGGAGCTGTTTTTT.

The CDR3 DNA sequence: TGTGCCAGCAGCTTACCCTTCCCTACTTCAGGAGAGCAGTTCTTC. Translated: CASSLPFPTSGEQFF. The chain employs TRBV7-9 and TRBJ2-1, with D unresolved. V lost 2 bases and J 10 bases, leaving 18 bases between the germline ends. Per germline, CDR1 SEHNR and CDR2 FQNEAQ (reference sequence). The length of the CDR3 is 15 residues.

The chain combines TRBV2 with TRBJ1-1; D not resolved. CDR3 size: 16 residues. CDR1 is SNHLY and CDR2 is FYNNEI in the germline V gene. The V end lost 5 bases, the J end lost 1 base, and 17 bases lay between the germline ends. The CDR3 sequence: CASSTEGRRENTEAFF. CDR3 sequence (DNA): TGTGCCAGCAGTACCGAGGGAAGGCGGGAGAACACTGAAGCTTTCTTT. Complete variable domain (other parts from reference TRBV2 and TRBJ1-1): EPEVTQTPSHQVTQMGQEVILRCVPISNHLYFYWYRQILGQKVEFLVSFYNNEISEKSEIFDDQFSVERPDGSNFTLKIRSTKLEDSAMYFCASSTEGRRENTEAFFGQGTRLTVV.

The rearrangement joins TRBV5-1 to TRBJ1-6; 10 positions match TRBD1. CDR3 length equals 16 residues. The germline V gene encodes CDR1 SGHRS and CDR2 YFSETQ. V dropped 0 bases and J dropped 8; count of bases not matched to a gene: 5. As DNA, the CDR3 is TGCGCCAGCAGCTTGGAACAGGGACAGGGGTATTCACCCCTCCACTTT. It specifies CASSLEQGQGYSPLHF.

This clone has just a few counts. The chain recombines TRBV19 with TRBJ1-5; D is perhaps TRBD1 (6 bases). V lost 8 bases and J 4 bases, leaving 21 bases between the germline ends. This CDR3 comprises 16 residues. CDR1 is LNHDA and CDR2 is SQIVND in the germline V gene (reference sequence). This CDR3 is CASGEGSGTQNQPQHF. The DNA for the CDR3 is TGTGCCAGTGGGGAAGGCTCAGGGACACAGAATCAGCCCCAGCATTTT.